Below are 8 T cell receptor beta chains sequenced from a single sample in a study of metastatic and nonmetastatic thyroid tumors. Every patient underwent thyroid surgery untreated. From the PCR reads, TCRdb re-called clones with MiXCR. The data contain 32,000 or so clones, about a sixth of them singletons. Sequencing input: blood. The source of these receptors is a male donor with papillary thyroid cancer or a benign thyroid nodule (not recorded which). Some clones in this sample may be carry-over from other donors' samples.

This clone was seen only a few times. The chain recombines TRBV12-3 or TRBV12-4 with TRBJ2-1; the D call may be TRBD1 or TRBD2 (5 bases each). Deletions cut 6 bases from V and 8 bases from J, with 23 bases between. This CDR3 is 16 amino acids long. The CDR3 region has the DNA TGTGCCAGCAGACTAATACGGGGCCAGTGCCTCTATGAGCAGTTCTTC. It encodes CASRLIRGQCLYEQFF.

This clone was observed at least ten times. The chain carries TRBV11-2 and TRBJ1-5, with unresolved D. Germline loops: CDR1 SGHAT, CDR2 FQNNGV. V lost 0 bases and J 1 base, leaving 7 bases between the germline ends. This CDR3 comprises 15 residues. CDR3 nucleotides: TGTGCCAGCAGCTTAGATCCGCAGAGCAATCAGCCCCAGCATTTT. This translates into CASSLDPQSNQPQHF.

This clone showed up many times. The CDR3 here is CASSLGSRYNQPQHF. The CDR3 DNA is TGTGCCAGCAGCTTGGGTAGTAGGTACAATCAGCCCCAGCATTTT. This chain connects TRBV5-6 to TRBJ1-5, with unresolved D. In germline, CDR1 is SGHDT, CDR2 YYEEEE. Between the trimmed V and J ends, which lost 0 bases and 3 bases, there was a span of 10 bases. The CDR3 spans 15 residues.

Comment on this clone: A much larger clone differs by one base, so this may be a read error. The chain carries TRBV24-1 and TRBJ2-3; a weak D match, TRBD1 (6 bases). The germline V gene encodes CDR1 KGHDR and CDR2 SFDVKD. Trimming pared 2 bases from V and 9 bases from J, leaving 11 bases between. The CDR3 covers 13 residues. CDR3 sequence: CATSDSTGWTQYF. The CDR3 DNA is TGTGCCACCAGTGATTCCACAGGGTGGACGCAGTATTTT.

This clone was recorded many times. The chain combines TRBV29-1 with TRBJ1-1; D call uncertain. V gave up 1 base and J gave up 6 bases, with 12 bases separating them. The CDR3 sequence is 13 residues long. Germline values: CDR1 SQVTM, CDR2 ANQGSEA. CDR3 sequence reads: CSVEAVVESEAFF. Here the CDR3 DNA reads TGCAGCGTTGAAGCTGTGGTGGAATCTGAAGCTTTCTTT.

This clone has a count of ten or more. The chain joins TRBV28 to TRBJ2-3, with 7 bases that match TRBD1. The J segment lost 1 base and the V segment lost 5 bases, leaving 9 bases of the junction unmatched. This CDR3 comprises 16 residues. CDR1 is MDHEN and CDR2 is SYDVKM in the germline V gene. CDR3 in DNA: TGTGCCAGCAGTGCGCGAGGGGGCTTACGCACAGATACGCAGTATTTT. Amino acid sequence: CASSARGGLRTDTQYF.

This clone was recorded many times. The rearrangement links TRBV5-1 to TRBJ1-4; 7 positions agree with TRBD1. CDR1 is SGHRS, CDR2 YFSETQ, per germline. Unmatched junction bases numbered 8, after V lost 2 bases and J lost 7 bases. The CDR3 consists of 15 residues. This chain's CDR3 is CASSFKGARTEKLFF. The CDR3 DNA reads as TGCGCCAGCAGCTTTAAGGGGGCGCGTACTGAAAAACTGTTTTTT. Based on the CDR3 plus reference TRBV5-1 and TRBJ1-4, the full variable domain is KAGVTQTPRYLIKTRGQQVTLSCSPISGHRSVSWYQQTPGQGLQFLFEYFSETQRNKGNFPGRFSGRQFSNSRSEMNVSTLELGDSALYLCASSFKGARTEKLFFGSGTQLSVL.

This clone was observed many times. The rearrangement links TRBV5-1 to TRBJ2-2; D is unresolved. V dropped 0 bases and J dropped 3 bases, with 6 bases sitting between them. Germline V gene lookup returns CDR1 SGHRS and CDR2 YFSETQ. The CDR3 runs 14 residues. The CDR3 nucleotides are TGCGCCAGCAGCTTGGACGGATACACCGGGGAGCTGTTTTTT. Amino acid sequence: CASSLDGYTGELFF.